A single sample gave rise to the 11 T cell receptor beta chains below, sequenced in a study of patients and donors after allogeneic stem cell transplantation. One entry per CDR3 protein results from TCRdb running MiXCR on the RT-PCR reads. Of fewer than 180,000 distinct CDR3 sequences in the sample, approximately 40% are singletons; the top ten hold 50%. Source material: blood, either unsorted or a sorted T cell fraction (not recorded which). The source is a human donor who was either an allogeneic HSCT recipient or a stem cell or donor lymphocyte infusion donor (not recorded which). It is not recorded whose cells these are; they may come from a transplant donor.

CDR3 amino acids: CASSQNLQLNEKLFF. The CDR3 DNA reads as TGCGCCAGCAGCCAAAATCTCCAGTTGAATGAAAAACTGTTTTTT. The chain joins TRBV4-3 to TRBJ1-4; D is unresolved. The CDR3 is made up of 15 amino acids. The germline gives CDR1 LGHNA, CDR2 YSLEER. The germline V and J ends were trimmed by 2 bases and 5 bases, with 12 bases remaining between them.

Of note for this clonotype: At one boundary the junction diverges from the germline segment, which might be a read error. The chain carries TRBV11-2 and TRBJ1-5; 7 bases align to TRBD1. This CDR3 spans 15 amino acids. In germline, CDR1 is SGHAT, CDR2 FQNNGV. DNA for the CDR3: TGTGCCAGCAGCCCGGGGACAGCTAGCAATCAGCCCCAGCGTTTT. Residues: CASSPGTASNQPQRF.

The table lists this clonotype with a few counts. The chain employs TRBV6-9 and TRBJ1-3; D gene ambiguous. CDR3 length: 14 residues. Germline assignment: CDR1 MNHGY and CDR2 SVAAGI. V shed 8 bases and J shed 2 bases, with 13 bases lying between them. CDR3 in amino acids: CASPREKAGNTIYF. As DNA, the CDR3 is TGTGCCAGCCCAAGGGAGAAGGCTGGAAACACCATATATTTT.

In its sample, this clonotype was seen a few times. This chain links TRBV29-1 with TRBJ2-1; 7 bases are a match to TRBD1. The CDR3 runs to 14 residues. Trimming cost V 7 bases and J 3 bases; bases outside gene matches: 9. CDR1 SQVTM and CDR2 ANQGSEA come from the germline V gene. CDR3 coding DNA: TGCAGCGCCCATACAGGGGCCCTCTACAATGAGCAGTTCTTC. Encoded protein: CSAHTGALYNEQFF.

CDR3 nucleotides: TGTGCCAGCAGTTACTCGACAGGGAACACCGGGGAGCTGTTTTTT. Translating gives CASSYSTGNTGELFF. The V gene is TRBV6-5, the J gene TRBJ2-2, with D tentatively TRBD1 (6 bases). Looked up from germline, CDR1 is MNHEY and CDR2 is SVGAGI. Trimming left V 0 bases short and J 1 base short, with 6 bases between. The CDR3 runs 15 residues.

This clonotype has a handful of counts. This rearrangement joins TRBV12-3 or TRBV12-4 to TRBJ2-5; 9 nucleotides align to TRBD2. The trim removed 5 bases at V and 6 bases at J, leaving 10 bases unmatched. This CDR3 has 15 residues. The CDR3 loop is CASSVLRGGWQTQYF. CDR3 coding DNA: TGTGCCAGCAGTGTCCTGCGGGGGGGCTGGCAGACCCAGTACTTC.

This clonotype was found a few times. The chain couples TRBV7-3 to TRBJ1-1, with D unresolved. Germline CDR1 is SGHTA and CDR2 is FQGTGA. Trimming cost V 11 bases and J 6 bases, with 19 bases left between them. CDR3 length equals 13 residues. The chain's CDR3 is CAAKQAVRAEAFF. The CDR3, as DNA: TGTGCCGCTAAGCAGGCAGTTCGGGCTGAAGCTTTCTTT.

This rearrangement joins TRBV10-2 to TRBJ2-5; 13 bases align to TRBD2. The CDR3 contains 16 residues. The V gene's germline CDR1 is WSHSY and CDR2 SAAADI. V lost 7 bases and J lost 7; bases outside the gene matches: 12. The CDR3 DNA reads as TGCGCCAGCAATCAGGGACTAGCGGGGTTATTGGGGACCCAGTACTTC. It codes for CASNQGLAGLLGTQYF.

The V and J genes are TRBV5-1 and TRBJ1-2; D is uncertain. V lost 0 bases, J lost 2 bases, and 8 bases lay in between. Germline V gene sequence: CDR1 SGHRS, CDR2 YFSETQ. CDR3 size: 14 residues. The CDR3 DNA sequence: TGCGCCAGCAGCTTGGGGCCCTCCAACTATGGCTACACCTTC. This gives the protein CASSLGPSNYGYTF.

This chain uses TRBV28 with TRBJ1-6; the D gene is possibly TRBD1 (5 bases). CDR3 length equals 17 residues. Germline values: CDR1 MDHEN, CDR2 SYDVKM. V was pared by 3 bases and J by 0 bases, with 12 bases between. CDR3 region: CASSFSSGSSYNSPLHF. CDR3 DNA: TGTGCCAGCAGTTTCTCCTCAGGGAGCTCCTATAATTCACCCCTCCACTTT.

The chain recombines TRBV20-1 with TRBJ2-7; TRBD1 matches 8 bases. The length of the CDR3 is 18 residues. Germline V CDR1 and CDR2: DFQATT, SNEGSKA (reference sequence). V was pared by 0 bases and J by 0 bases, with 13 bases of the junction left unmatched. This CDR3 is CSARDQLTGEGSSYEQYV. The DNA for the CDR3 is TGCAGTGCTAGAGATCAACTGACAGGGGAAGGGAGCTCCTACGAGCAGTACGTC.